This entry lists 9 T cell receptor beta chains sequenced from one sample in a study of Ad26.COV2.S vaccination and SARS-CoV-2 variants. Treatment meaning: 19 received Ad26.COV2.S at low or high dose, single or two shots; roughly 5 received placebo; per-sample allocation not given. All samples were drawn on day 63, counting from the first vaccine or placebo injection. Measured with immunoSEQ multiplex PCR; TCRdb has only the in-frame clones, and not every one. The sample holds approximately 400,000 clones, 83% seen once. The starting material was peripheral blood, obtained in a trial of Ad26.COV2.S vaccine versus placebo. The receptors derive from a person aged 18 to 59 who received the Ad26.COV2.S COVID-19 vaccine or a placebo.

V and J are TRBV11-2 and TRBJ2-7, with 7 positions matching TRBD1. Losses at the gene ends were 0 bases for V and 5 bases for J; bases not matched to a gene: 7. Germline lookup yields CDR1 SGHAT and CDR2 FQNNGV. This CDR3 is 15 amino acids long. The CDR3 nucleotides are TGTGCCAGCAGCTTAGACGTGGACAGGTCCGACGAGCAGTACTTC. Translation gives CASSLDVDRSDEQYF.

The chain joins TRBV7-9 to TRBJ2-7; 8 nucleotides align to TRBD1. The V and J ends lost 3 bases and 3 bases, in that order; junction bases with no gene match: 4. This CDR3 spans 14 amino acids. Germline lookup yields CDR1 SEHNR and CDR2 FQNEAQ (reference sequence). Here the CDR3 reads CASSLPDRDYEQYF. CDR3 bases: TGTGCCAGCAGCTTGCCGGACAGGGACTACGAGCAGTACTTC.

The chain recombines TRBV19 with TRBJ1-6, with TRBD1 identical over 10 bases. Germline loops: CDR1 LNHDA, CDR2 SQIVND (reference sequence). The V and J ends lost 10 bases and 7 bases, in that order; junction bases with no gene match: 7. The CDR3 contains 14 residues. The CDR3 DNA follows: TGTGCCACCGCGGACAGGGGGTTGAATTCACCCCTCCACTTT. Amino acid sequence: CATADRGLNSPLHF.

This chain joins TRBV29-1 and TRBJ1-1; D remains ambiguous. This CDR3 has 12 amino acids. In germline, CDR1 is SQVTM, CDR2 ANQGSEA. The germline V and J ends were trimmed by 2 bases and 6 bases, with 10 bases remaining between them. Here the CDR3 reads CSVESLGPEAFF. In DNA, the CDR3 is TGCAGCGTTGAATCCCTAGGCCCTGAAGCTTTCTTT.

V and J are TRBV9 and TRBJ2-3; 15 bases fit TRBD2. Germline trimming cut 0 bases from V and 9 bases from J; bases unmatched to any gene: 5. CDR3 length: 16 residues. Germline CDR1 reads SGDLS; CDR2 reads YYNGEE. The CDR3 sequence: CASSVGTSGGAGTQYF. As DNA, the CDR3 is TGTGCCAGCAGCGTAGGGACTAGCGGGGGGGCCGGGACGCAGTATTTT.

The chain joins TRBV7-9 to TRBJ1-5, with D maybe TRBD1 (6 bases). The germline V gene has CDR1 SEHNR and CDR2 FQNEAQ (reference sequence). This CDR3 is 14 amino acids long. Trimming took 3 bases from V and 6 from J, leaving 12 bases between them. The CDR3 loop is CASSLAGDGQPQHF. CDR3 coding DNA: TGTGCCAGCAGCTTGGCAGGGGACGGTCAGCCCCAGCATTTT.

This rearrangement joins TRBV6-5 to TRBJ1-2, with D unresolved. The germline V gene encodes CDR1 MNHEY and CDR2 SVGAGI. V was clipped by 8 bases and J by 7 bases, with 11 bases between them. The CDR3 runs 11 residues. This CDR3 reads CASSMGGGYTF. CDR3 nucleotide sequence: TGTGCCAGCTCCATGGGTGGTGGCTACACCTTC.

About this clone: The sample has other DNA sequences that encode this CDR3 too. The V call is TRBV4-3, the J call TRBJ1-1, with D hard to call. The CDR3 sequence is 15 residues long. V was cut by 3 bases and J by 0 bases, with 11 bases left in between. The V gene's germline CDR1 is LGHNA and CDR2 YSLEER. CDR3 protein: CASSQAYTMNTEAFF. CDR3 coding DNA: TGCGCCAGCAGCCAGGCATACACTATGAACACTGAAGCTTTCTTT.

The rearrangement joins TRBV19 to TRBJ1-1; 7 bases map to TRBD1. The V and J ends lost 5 bases and 3 bases, in that order; junction bases with no gene match: 9. Germline V CDR1 and CDR2: LNHDA, SQIVND (reference sequence). CDR3 size: 15 residues. The CDR3 protein is CASSPGRGRHTEAFF. The CDR3 DNA sequence: TGTGCCAGTAGTCCAGGCAGGGGGAGACACACTGAAGCTTTCTTT.